A single sample gave rise to the 12 T cell receptor beta chains below, sequenced in a study of post-analysis software for immune sequencing data (dated by TCRdb to about 2015). The full study reports these points: Significantly higher frequencies in patients than in controls were found for about five TRBV segments, including TRBV5-6, TRBV5-1 and TRBV20-1.

Library preparation employed PCR. Sequencing instrument: Illumina HiSeq 2500. To reduce PCR and sequencing biases, unique molecular identifiers were incorporated into the TCR beta cDNA libraries. Clones were called with MiXCR by TCRdb after fastp trimmed the public reads at Q25, and only in-frame beta chains were retained. One record per CDR3 amino acid sequence lists the most common genes and DNA. The sample table holds about 810,000 distinct CDR3 sequences, of which approximately 50% were seen once. About 4.8% of the sample is held by the ten biggest clonotypes. Their target antigens are unknown. The material sequenced was blood. The receptors stem from a girl aged 5-17 years with multiple sclerosis.

The table lists this clonotype with a few counts. The rearrangement joins TRBV29-1 to TRBJ2-1; 7 bases map to TRBD2. The V segment lost 6 bases and the J segment 7 bases; nucleotides outside the gene matches: 9. Germline V lookup: CDR1 SQVTM, CDR2 ANQGSEA. The CDR3 loop spans 13 amino acids. CDR3 nucleotides: TGCAGCGTAAGACTAGGGCGGGGGAATGAGCAGTTCTTC. This translates into CSVRLGRGNEQFF.

The V call is TRBV12-3 or TRBV12-4, the J call TRBJ1-2; D might be TRBD1 (6 bases). This CDR3 spans 15 amino acids. The ends were cut back, 6 bases at V and 5 bases at J, with 19 bases in the middle. The DNA for the CDR3 is TGTGCCAGCAGCGCCGTGGGGGGGCGTAGGTATGGCTACACCTTC. It yields the protein CASSAVGGRRYGYTF.

This clonotype was seen only a few times. The rearrangement uses TRBV9 and TRBJ2-1, with TRBD1 matching 12 bases. The length of the CDR3 is 17 residues. CDR1 and CDR2 (germline): SGDLS, YYNGEE. After removal of 1 base from V and 4 bases from J, the junction contained 6 bases not matched to a gene. CDR3 amino acids: CASSVSPGQGAYNEQFF. DNA of the CDR3: TGTGCCAGCAGCGTATCCCCGGGACAGGGGGCTTACAATGAGCAGTTCTTC.

The genes are TRBV20-1 and TRBJ2-1, with 7 bases that match TRBD2. The J call is doubtful: the DNA matches TRBJ2-7 better. This CDR3 spans 15 amino acids. Germline loops: CDR1 DFQATT, CDR2 SNEGSKA (reference sequence). The CDR3 spells CSARPSTSPYNEQYF. CDR3 DNA: TGCAGTGCTAGACCGTCGACTAGCCCCTACAATGAGCAGTACTTC.

The J gene is TRBJ2-3, the V gene TRBV25-1, with 7 bases aligning to TRBD1. This CDR3 has 12 amino acids. The J segment lost 13 bases and the V segment lost 6 bases, leaving 10 bases of the junction unmatched. The germline CDR1 and CDR2 sequences are MGHDK and SYGVNS. CDR3 in DNA: TGTGCCAGCAGCCAAACAGGGGTCTTTAAGTATTTT. Translating gives CASSQTGVFKYF.

The chain links TRBV18 to TRBJ1-5; 9 nucleotides agree with TRBD1. Germline trimming cut 3 bases from V and 0 bases from J; bases unmatched to any gene: 3. This CDR3 region has 16 residues. CDR1 and CDR2 (germline): KGHSH, LQKENI. Here the CDR3 DNA reads TGTGCCAGCTCACCTAGGACAGGGGATAGCAATCAGCCCCAGCATTTT. Amino acid sequence: CASSPRTGDSNQPQHF.

V usage is TRBV5-1 and J usage is TRBJ2-1; D unresolved. Germline assignment: CDR1 SGHRS and CDR2 YFSETQ. Trimming stripped 5 bases from V and 7 bases from J, with 16 bases between. This CDR3 is built from 14 residues. This CDR3 reads CASRTVSGRNEQFF. CDR3 nucleotides: TGCGCCAGCAGGACCGTTAGTGGGCGAAATGAGCAGTTCTTC. Variable domain in full (rest from reference TRBV5-1 and TRBJ2-1): KAGVTQTPRYLIKTRGQQVTLSCSPISGHRSVSWYQQTPGQGLQFLFEYFSETQRNKGNFPGRFSGRQFSNSRSEMNVSTLELGDSALYLCASRTVSGRNEQFFGPGTRLTVL.

The rearrangement joins TRBV27 to TRBJ1-2; D is ambiguous. With 3 bases removed from V and 2 bases from J, the gap between germline ends came to 16 bases. Germline V CDR1 and CDR2: MNHEY, SMNVEV (reference sequence). The CDR3 length is 16 residues. The CDR3 sequence is CASSLQGDIPNYGYTF. The CDR3 DNA reads TGTGCCAGCAGTTTGCAAGGCGACATACCCAACTATGGCTACACCTTC.

This clonotype turned up a few times. The DNA for the CDR3 is TGTGCCAGCAGCGTAGGACACGGCTCCTACGAGCAGTACTTC. Amino acid sequence: CASSVGHGSYEQYF. The rearrangement joins TRBV9 to TRBJ2-7; no clear D gene. Trimming removed 0 bases at V and 0 bases at J, with 7 bases between. The CDR3 length is 14 residues. Looked up from germline, CDR1 is SGDLS and CDR2 is YYNGEE.

V is TRBV6-2 or TRBV6-3 and J is TRBJ2-7; D is unresolved. Germline values: CDR1 MNHEY, CDR2 SVGEGT. The CDR3 is 14 residues long. Trimming stripped 0 bases from V and 2 bases from J, with 8 bases between. The CDR3 DNA sequence: TGTGCCAGCAGTTACTCCACAGTGACCTACGAGCAGTACTTC. Residues: CASSYSTVTYEQYF.

About this clonotype itself: At one of its ends the junction is not consistent with the germline gene, which may arise from a read error. V is TRBV29-1 and J is TRBJ2-6, with 7 bases identical to TRBD1. The CDR3 sequence is 13 residues long. Per germline, CDR1 SQVTM and CDR2 ANQGSEA. DNA of the CDR3: TGCAGCGTCCAGACAGGGACGTACAACGTCCGGACTTTC. Amino acid sequence: CSVQTGTYNVRTF.

The chain employs TRBV2 and TRBJ2-6, with D perhaps TRBD1 (5 bases). The CDR3 sequence is 13 residues long. CDR1 and CDR2 from the germline V gene are SNHLY and FYNNEI. The CDR3 region has the DNA TGTGGGAACAGGTTATCTGGGGCCAACGTCCTGACTTTC. Protein: CGNRLSGANVLTF.